These 24 T cell receptor beta chains share one sample of origin, sequenced in a study of neurological immune-mediated disorders. Via MiXCR, TCRdb re-called the 5' RACE reads, giving one row per CDR3 protein. Found here are 30,000 or so distinct CDR3 sequences, approximately 4.2% of them singletons; the top ten hold 20% to 25%. The sequencing sample was made of PBMCs. The receptors stem from a young man in good health.

This clonotype has a count of ten or more. The rearrangement uses TRBV12-3 or TRBV12-4 and TRBJ1-2; no definite D call. The CDR3 extends over 16 amino acids. V lost 5 bases and J lost 0, with 16 bases in between. CDR3 DNA: TGTGCCAGCAGTCGAGGGATCCGGGTAGCTAACTATGGCTACACCTTC. It specifies CASSRGIRVANYGYTF.

This clonotype was seen repeatedly, ten times or more. The chain has TRBV20-1 and TRBJ2-5, with TRBD1 as a possible D gene (6 bases). The germline V and J ends were trimmed by 0 bases and 4 bases, with 12 bases remaining between them. The CDR3 is 14 amino acids. CDR1 and CDR2 (germline): DFQATT, SNEGSKA (reference sequence). This CDR3 is CSAREGALRETQYF. The CDR3 DNA is TGCAGTGCTAGAGAGGGGGCGCTCCGAGAGACCCAGTACTTC.

This clonotype has at least ten counts. In DNA, the CDR3 is TGCGCCAGCAGCTTTCTCCAGGGGAGCACAGATACGCAGTATTTT. Protein sequence: CASSFLQGSTDTQYF. V gene TRBV5-1 combines with J gene TRBJ2-3; D is possibly TRBD1 (6 bases). V shed 2 bases and J shed 0 bases, with 10 bases lying between them. This CDR3 has 15 amino acids. Germline CDR1 is SGHRS and CDR2 is YFSETQ.

There are many counts of this clonotype. This sequence joins TRBV7-2 and TRBJ1-2, with D maybe TRBD1 (5 bases). Trimming removed 0 bases at V and 4 bases at J, with 9 bases between. The CDR3 is made up of 14 amino acids. Germline values: CDR1 SGHTA, CDR2 FQGNSA. CDR3 protein: CASSLAGGPYGYTF. The CDR3 coding sequence is TGTGCCAGCAGCTTAGCCGGGGGACCCTATGGCTACACCTTC.

This clonotype was seen repeatedly, ten times or more. This chain links TRBV20-1 with TRBJ1-3; D uncertain. V was clipped by 0 bases and J by 0 bases, with 12 bases between them. CDR3 size: 16 residues. Per the germline V gene, CDR1 is DFQATT and CDR2 is SNEGSKA (reference sequence). The CDR3 bases are TGCAGTGCTAGAGATGATCTCTCTCGCTCTGGAAACACCATATATTTT. Amino acids: CSARDDLSRSGNTIYF.

At least ten counts were recorded for this clonotype. The rearrangement joins TRBV6-4 to TRBJ2-3, with TRBD2 matching 8 bases. V dropped 3 bases and J dropped 2; count of bases not matched to a gene: 4. CDR1 and CDR2 from the germline V gene are MRHNA and SNTAGT. This CDR3 comprises 15 residues. CDR3 in DNA: TGTGCCAGCAGTGAGGCGCGGGGGGCCACAGATACGCAGTATTTT. Amino acid sequence: CASSEARGATDTQYF.

This clonotype appeared many times. The chain combines TRBV2 with TRBJ1-3; D is ambiguous. Trimming removed 6 bases from V and 4 bases from J, with 4 bases in between. The CDR3 contains 11 residues. Looked up from germline, CDR1 is SNHLY and CDR2 is FYNNEI. CDR3 nucleotides: TGTGCCAGCAGCACCGGAAACACCATATATTTT. This translates into CASSTGNTIYF.

This clonotype has ten or more counts. The chain links TRBV20-1 to TRBJ2-1; weak D call: TRBD1 (6 bases). The CDR3 is made up of 14 amino acids. V was shortened by 6 bases and J by 6 bases, with 18 bases between the two germline ends. Germline-derived CDR1 and CDR2 are DFQATT and SNEGSKA (reference sequence). The CDR3 spells CSAPWDINPNEQFF. The DNA of the CDR3 is TGCAGTGCCCCCTGGGACATTAATCCCAATGAGCAGTTCTTC.

This clonotype was detected ten times or more. V gene TRBV20-1 combines with J gene TRBJ2-3; D not certain. V lost 6 bases to trimming and J lost 5 bases, with 15 bases between them. Germline assignment: CDR1 DFQATT and CDR2 SNEGSKA (reference sequence). The CDR3 is made up of 13 amino acids. CDR3 sequence reads: CSAGKAMGDTQYF. The CDR3 DNA sequence: TGCAGTGCAGGGAAAGCAATGGGAGATACGCAGTATTTT.

This clonotype rates as medium-sized. This chain joins TRBV14 and TRBJ2-3; TRBD2 matches at 10 bases. Trimming cost V 4 bases and J 4 bases; bases outside gene matches: 8. Germline-derived CDR1 and CDR2 are SGHDN and FVKESK. The CDR3 has 16 residues. The CDR3 nucleotides read TGTGCCAGCAGCCCCGAAGCGGGGGGGCCCCCAGATACGCAGTATTTT. It translates to CASSPEAGGPPDTQYF.

This clonotype was counted only a few times. The chain joins TRBV18 to TRBJ2-7; the match to TRBD2 covers 8 bases. Unmatched junction bases numbered 7, after V lost 3 bases and J lost 6 bases. CDR1 is KGHSH, CDR2 LQKENI, per germline. The CDR3 has 14 residues. CDR3 nucleotides: TGTGCCAGCTCACCCCCCGGGGGGGCGGGCGAGCAGTACTTC. Protein product: CASSPPGGAGEQYF.

This clonotype has a count of ten or more. CDR3 DNA: TGTGCCAGCACCCCCCTGGGAGCCCGAAACACCGGGGAGCTGTTTTTT. Its protein is CASTPLGARNTGELFF. The chain recombines TRBV6-5 with TRBJ2-2, with D perhaps TRBD2 (5 bases). Trimming pared 7 bases from V and 2 bases from J, leaving 17 bases between. Germline V gives CDR1 MNHEY, CDR2 SVGAGI. This CDR3 region has 16 residues.

This clonotype was detected ten times or more. The J gene is TRBJ2-5, the V gene TRBV12-3 or TRBV12-4; D may be TRBD1 or TRBD2 (5 bases each). This CDR3 is built from 15 residues. V lost 6 bases, J lost 2 bases, and 16 bases lay in between. The CDR3 nucleotides are TGTGCCAGCAGCCCCCGGCGGGCAGGGCAAGAGACCCAGTACTTC. Its protein product is CASSPRRAGQETQYF.

This clonotype has a count of ten or more. The chain carries TRBV5-1 and TRBJ2-3; D possibly corresponds to TRBD1 (5 bases). In germline, CDR1 is SGHRS, CDR2 YFSETQ. CDR3 length equals 13 residues. The V gene lost 5 bases and the J gene lost 6 bases, with 13 bases spanning the gap. CDR3 bases: TGCGCCAGCAGTCACCCGGACAAGGATACGCAGTATTTT. Its translation is CASSHPDKDTQYF. The full variable domain, its missing parts supplied by reference TRBV5-1 and TRBJ2-3, is KAGVTQTPRYLIKTRGQQVTLSCSPISGHRSVSWYQQTPGQGLQFLFEYFSETQRNKGNFPGRFSGRQFSNSRSEMNVSTLELGDSALYLCASSHPDKDTQYFGPGTRLTVL.

This clonotype was recorded many times. The chain combines TRBV24-1 with TRBJ2-7; D gene ambiguous. Germline lookup yields CDR1 KGHDR and CDR2 SFDVKD. CDR3 length equals 13 residues. V lost 4 bases, J lost 4 bases, and 10 bases lay in between. The CDR3 DNA is TGTGCCACCAGTGAGTCCTCCTATTACGAGCAGTACTTC. Protein sequence: CATSESSYYEQYF.

This clonotype was observed at least ten times. CDR3 in amino acids: CSARMFEGVGYGYTF. CDR3 sequence (DNA): TGCAGTGCTAGGATGTTTGAGGGGGTCGGGTATGGCTACACCTTC. This chain connects TRBV20-1 to TRBJ1-2, with D perhaps matching TRBD1 (6 bases). V was clipped by 3 bases and J by 5 bases, with 19 bases between them. The CDR3 runs 15 residues. Germline CDR1 is DFQATT and CDR2 is SNEGSKA (reference sequence).

This clonotype has a count of ten or more. V and J are TRBV4-3 and TRBJ2-3; TRBD1 is a possible D gene (5 bases). Germline CDR1 and CDR2: LGHNA and YSLEER. The CDR3 is made up of 22 amino acids. With 1 base removed from V and 0 bases from J, the gap between germline ends came to 29 bases. The CDR3, as DNA: TGCGCCAGCAGCCAAGGAGAGGTCGGACACCAACATCTAACGCCTAGCACAGATACGCAGTATTTT. Translated, it gives CASSQGEVGHQHLTPSTDTQYF.

This clonotype has a count of ten or more. V usage is TRBV6-2 or TRBV6-3 and J usage is TRBJ2-6; D unclear. The CDR3 spans 11 residues. Per germline, CDR1 MNHEY and CDR2 SVGEGT. V lost 4 bases and J 12 bases, leaving 7 bases between the germline ends. The CDR3 sequence is CASSFLGVLTF. CDR3 bases: TGTGCCAGCAGTTTTCTGGGCGTCCTGACTTTC.

The sample holds many counts of this clonotype. The rearrangement uses TRBV9 and TRBJ1-2, with 9 bases fitting TRBD1. V trimming: 1 base; J trimming: 8 bases; junction bases outside the gene matches: 18. Germline V gene data show CDR1 as SGDLS and CDR2 as YYNGEE. This CDR3 spans 18 amino acids. CDR3 region: CASSVHPRPGQGVGGYTF. The CDR3 DNA sequence: TGTGCCAGCAGCGTACATCCCAGACCGGGACAGGGTGTAGGGGGCTACACCTTC.

At least ten counts were recorded for this clonotype. The chain uses TRBV12-3 or TRBV12-4 and TRBJ2-2, with unresolved D. CDR3 length: 13 amino acids. V was cut by 5 bases and J by 6 bases, with 10 bases left in between. The CDR3 DNA reads TGTGCCAGCAGTGGACCCGGACCCGGGGAGCTGTTTTTT. Amino acids: CASSGPGPGELFF.

This clonotype was observed at least ten times. The rearrangement links TRBV7-3 to TRBJ1-2; a weak D match, TRBD1 (5 bases). The CDR3 has 14 residues. V lost 5 bases and J 7 bases, leaving 17 bases between the germline ends. Germline loops: CDR1 SGHTA, CDR2 FQGTGA. The CDR3 nucleotides read TGTGCCAGCAGCCCCGGTTTGGGGCTGGGTGGCTACACCTTC. Protein sequence: CASSPGLGLGGYTF.

This clonotype was found many times. V and J are TRBV5-1 and TRBJ2-7, with a tentative D call TRBD2 (6 bases). The germline V gene encodes CDR1 SGHRS and CDR2 YFSETQ. V was shortened by 4 bases and J by 3 bases, with 14 bases between the two germline ends. The CDR3 spans 14 residues. The CDR3: CASSRRGEFYEQYF. The CDR3, as DNA: TGCGCCAGCAGCCGGCGGGGAGAATTCTACGAGCAGTACTTC.

V usage is TRBV7-8 and J usage is TRBJ1-1; D may be TRBD1 (6 bases). From germline, CDR1 is SGHVS and CDR2 FQNEAQ. This CDR3 comprises 18 residues. With 1 base removed from V and 3 bases from J, the gap between germline ends came to 21 bases. CDR3 amino acids: CASSLGPGDGNRDTEAFF. Here the CDR3 DNA reads TGTGCCAGCAGCTTAGGGCCAGGGGACGGGAACAGGGACACTGAAGCTTTCTTT.

At least ten counts were recorded for this clonotype. This chain links TRBV18 with TRBJ1-1; 9 bases are a match to TRBD1. This CDR3 region has 16 residues. Per the germline V gene, CDR1 is KGHSH and CDR2 is LQKENI. The V and J ends lost 4 bases and 4 bases, in that order; junction bases with no gene match: 10. The CDR3 nucleotides read TGTGCCAGCTCACAGGGACAGGGAGACAGGGGCACTGAAGCTTTCTTT. It specifies CASSQGQGDRGTEAFF.